The clone carrying this TCR beta chain was seen only a few times. Libraries were prepared by immunoSEQ multiplex PCR; TCRdb keeps only in-frame clonotypes and omits some of them. The repertoire holds roughly 360,000 clones, with 87% as singletons. CDR1 is MNHEY, CDR2 SVGAGI, per germline. The CDR3 runs to 14 residues. Trimming stripped 6 bases from V and 8 bases from J, with 14 bases between. This sample is drawn from a study of blood T cell repertoires in COVID-19. Study background: Collection of acute and convalescent COVID-19 samples took place in the United States, Italy and Spain. Sources were T cells, B-cell-depleted T cells, or PBMCs; the material itself was cDNA or gDNA.

The TCR sequence derives from a man aged 25-40 years who had recovered from COVID-19. Sequencing input: PBMCs or T cells enriched from blood (not recorded which). The chain is built from TRBV6-5 and TRBJ1-6, with D possibly TRBD1 on 5 matching bases. The CDR3 bases are TGTGCCAGCAGCGCCGGACAAGGCTATTCACCCCTCCACTTT. Its translation: CASSAGQGYSPLHF.